Described below is a single T cell receptor beta chain sequence and its context. V lost 4 bases and J lost 4; bases outside the gene matches: 4. This CDR3 region has 14 residues. The germline gives CDR1 LGHDT, CDR2 YNNKEL (reference sequence). This sample is drawn from a study of blood T cell repertoires in COVID-19. About the study: Samples of COVID-19 (acute and convalescent) were obtained from the United States, Italy and Spain. PBMCs, B-cell-depleted T cells, or T cells were the source of the cDNA or gDNA that made up the material.

Using immunoSEQ multiplex PCR, the repertoire was profiled, and TCRdb retains in-frame clones only, with some absent. This repertoire shows 240,000 or so clones, more than 75% found once; its top ten account for less than 4%. Assignments of participants to cohorts depended upon their own reported clinical history. The sequencing input was PBMCs or T cells enriched from blood (not recorded which). The clonotype comes from a woman aged 40 to 50 with acute COVID-19. V usage is TRBV3-1 (or the pseudogene TRBV3-2) and J usage is TRBJ2-3; 8 bases align to TRBD2. This CDR3 is CASSPSGSPDTQYF. As DNA, the CDR3 is TGTGCCAGCAGCCCCAGCGGGAGCCCAGATACGCAGTATTTT.